This T cell receptor (beta chain) was sequenced for a study of CD8 T cells in ankylosing spondylitis. The V end was cut by 0 bases, the J end by 2 bases, with 5 bases between. The CDR3 contains 13 residues. Germline V gives CDR1 SGHDT, CDR2 YYEEEE. A quantitative 5'-RACE method, one with molecular barcodes, was used to make TCR beta libraries. From the 5' RACE reads, TCRdb called clonotypes with MiXCR, one entry per CDR3 protein. The table has approximately 250,000 distinct CDR3 sequences, roughly a tenth seen once. Points from the study as a whole: Typical of ankylosing spondylitis blood, it appeared, was a TCR beta motif of under 10 highly homologous variants. Some of these motif variants have turned up before, in reports on reactive arthritis synovial fluid and blood.

This clonotype was seen repeatedly, ten times or more. The antigen is unknown. The chain uses TRBV5-6 and TRBJ2-5, with no clear D. Sequencing was performed on blood, either unsorted or a sorted T cell fraction (not recorded which). This receptor was identified in a male donor with ankylosing spondylitis or in good health (not recorded which). The CDR3 DNA follows: TGTGCCAGCAGCTTGGACATACAAGAGACCCAGTACTTC. The encoded protein is CASSLDIQETQYF.